Below, one T cell receptor (beta chain) is given with its context. Its antigen is undetermined. These data belong to a study of cytomegalovirus exposure and HLA in healthy donors. Study-wide results and limits: It was taken for granted in presence/absence analyses that sequencing depth across donors was roughly uniform. Indistinguishable V segments, including TRBV6-2 and TRBV6-3, were excluded.

V was clipped by 3 bases and J by 6 bases, with 13 bases between them. The germline V gene has CDR1 SQVTM and CDR2 ANQGSEA. The CDR3 covers 13 residues. It was with 60 Vbeta and 13 Jbeta primers that the PCR ran. Sequencing was performed with immunoSEQ multiplex PCR; in TCRdb, only in-frame clones are kept and a portion is missing. This sample carries under 150,000 clones, 60% to 80% of them seen once, and the ten largest clones take roughly 5.9%. This TCR was sampled from a woman in her 30s in good health and CMV-seropositive. The chain is built from TRBV29-1 and TRBJ2-3; no clear D gene. The sample was PBMCs. The CDR3 DNA follows: TGCAGCGTTGACCCTCTTGCCGGGGATACGCAGTATTTT. Residues: CSVDPLAGDTQYF.